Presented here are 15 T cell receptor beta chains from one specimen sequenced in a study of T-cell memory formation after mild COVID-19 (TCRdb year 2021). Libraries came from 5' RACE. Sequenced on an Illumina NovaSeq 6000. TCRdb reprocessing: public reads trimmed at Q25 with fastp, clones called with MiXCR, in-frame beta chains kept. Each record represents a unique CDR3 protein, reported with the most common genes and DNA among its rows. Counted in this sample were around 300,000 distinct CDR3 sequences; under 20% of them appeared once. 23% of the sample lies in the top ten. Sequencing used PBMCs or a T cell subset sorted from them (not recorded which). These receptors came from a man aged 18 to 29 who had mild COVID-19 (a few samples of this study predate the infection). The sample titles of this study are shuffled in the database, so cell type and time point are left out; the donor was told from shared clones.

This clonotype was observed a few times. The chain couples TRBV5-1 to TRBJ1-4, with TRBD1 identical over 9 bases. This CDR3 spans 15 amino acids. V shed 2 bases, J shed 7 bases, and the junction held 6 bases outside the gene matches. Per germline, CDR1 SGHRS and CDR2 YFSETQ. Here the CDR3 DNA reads TGCGCCAGCAGCTTCACAGGGGGCATTGGTGAAAAACTGTTTTTT. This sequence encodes CASSFTGGIGEKLFF.

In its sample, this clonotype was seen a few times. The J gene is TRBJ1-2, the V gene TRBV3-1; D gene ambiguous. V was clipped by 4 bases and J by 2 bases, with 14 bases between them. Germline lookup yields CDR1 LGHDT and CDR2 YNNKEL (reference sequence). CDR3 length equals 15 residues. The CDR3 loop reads CASSPSYTWNYGYTF. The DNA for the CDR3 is TGTGCCAGCAGCCCTAGCTACACGTGGAACTATGGCTACACCTTC.

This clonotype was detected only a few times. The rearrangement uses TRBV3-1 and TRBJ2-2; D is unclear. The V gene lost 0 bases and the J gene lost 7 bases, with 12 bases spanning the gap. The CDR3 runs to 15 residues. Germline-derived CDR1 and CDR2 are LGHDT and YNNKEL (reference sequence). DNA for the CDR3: TGTGCCAGCAGCCAAGATAGGGCCCGCGGCGGGGAGCTGTTTTTT. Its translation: CASSQDRARGGELFF.

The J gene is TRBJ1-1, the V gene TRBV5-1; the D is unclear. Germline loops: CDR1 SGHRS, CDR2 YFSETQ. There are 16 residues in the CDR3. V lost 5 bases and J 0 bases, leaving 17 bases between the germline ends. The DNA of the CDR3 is TGCGCCAGCAGATCCGGCACAGCCTCCATGAACACTGAAGCTTTCTTT. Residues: CASRSGTASMNTEAFF.

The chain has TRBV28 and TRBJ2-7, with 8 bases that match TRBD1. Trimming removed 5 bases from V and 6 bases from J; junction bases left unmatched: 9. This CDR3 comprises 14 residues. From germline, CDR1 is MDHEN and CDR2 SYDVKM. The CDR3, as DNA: TGTGCCAGCAGTCTCGGGACAGGTATCGGCGAGCAGTACGTC. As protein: CASSLGTGIGEQYV.

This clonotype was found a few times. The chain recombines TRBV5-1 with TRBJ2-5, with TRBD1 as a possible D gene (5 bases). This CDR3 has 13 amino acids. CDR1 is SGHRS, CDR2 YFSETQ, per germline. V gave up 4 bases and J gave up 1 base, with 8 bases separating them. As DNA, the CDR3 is TGCGCCAGCAGCATACAGGTCCAAGAGACCCAGTACTTC. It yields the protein CASSIQVQETQYF.

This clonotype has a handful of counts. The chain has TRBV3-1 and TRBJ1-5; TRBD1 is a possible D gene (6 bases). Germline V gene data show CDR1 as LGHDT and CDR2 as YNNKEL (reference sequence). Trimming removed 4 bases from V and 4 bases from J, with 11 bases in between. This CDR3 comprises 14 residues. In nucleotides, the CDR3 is TGTGCCAGCAGCCTAGGCAGGGGTAATCAGCCCCAGCATTTT. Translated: CASSLGRGNQPQHF.

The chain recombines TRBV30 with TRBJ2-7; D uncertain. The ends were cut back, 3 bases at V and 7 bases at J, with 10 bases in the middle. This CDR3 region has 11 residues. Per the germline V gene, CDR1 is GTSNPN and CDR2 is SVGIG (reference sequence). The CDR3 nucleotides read TGTGCCTGGAGGTATGCCTTGGAGCAGTACTTC. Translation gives CAWRYALEQYF.

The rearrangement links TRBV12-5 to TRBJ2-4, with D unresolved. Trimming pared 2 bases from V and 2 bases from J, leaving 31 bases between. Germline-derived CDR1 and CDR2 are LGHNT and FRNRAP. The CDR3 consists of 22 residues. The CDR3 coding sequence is TGTGCTAGTGGTTTGTCCGTAGGTAGGGATCCCGCTAGGTTGCTAACCAAAAACATTCAGTACTTC. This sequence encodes CASGLSVGRDPARLLTKNIQYF.

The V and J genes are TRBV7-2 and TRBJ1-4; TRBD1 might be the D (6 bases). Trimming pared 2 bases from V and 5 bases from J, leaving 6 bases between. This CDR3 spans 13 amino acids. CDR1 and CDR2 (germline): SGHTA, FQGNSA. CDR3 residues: CASSLQGNEKLFF. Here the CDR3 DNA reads TGTGCCAGCAGCTTACAGGGGAATGAAAAACTGTTTTTT.

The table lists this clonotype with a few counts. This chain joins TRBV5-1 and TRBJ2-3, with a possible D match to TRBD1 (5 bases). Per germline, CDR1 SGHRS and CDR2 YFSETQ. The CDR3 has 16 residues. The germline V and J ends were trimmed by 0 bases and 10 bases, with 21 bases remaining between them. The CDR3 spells CASSLGITQGSGPQYF. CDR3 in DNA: TGCGCCAGCAGCTTGGGTATTACGCAGGGATCGGGTCCGCAGTATTTT. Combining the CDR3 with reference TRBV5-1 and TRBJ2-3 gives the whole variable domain KAGVTQTPRYLIKTRGQQVTLSCSPISGHRSVSWYQQTPGQGLQFLFEYFSETQRNKGNFPGRFSGRQFSNSRSEMNVSTLELGDSALYLCASSLGITQGSGPQYFGPGTRLTVL.

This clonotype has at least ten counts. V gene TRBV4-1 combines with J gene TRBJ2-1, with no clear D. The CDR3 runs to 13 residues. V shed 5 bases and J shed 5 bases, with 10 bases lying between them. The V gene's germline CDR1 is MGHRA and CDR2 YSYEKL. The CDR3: CASSYLGNNEQFF. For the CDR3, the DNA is TGCGCCAGCAGCTATCTGGGGAACAATGAGCAGTTCTTC.

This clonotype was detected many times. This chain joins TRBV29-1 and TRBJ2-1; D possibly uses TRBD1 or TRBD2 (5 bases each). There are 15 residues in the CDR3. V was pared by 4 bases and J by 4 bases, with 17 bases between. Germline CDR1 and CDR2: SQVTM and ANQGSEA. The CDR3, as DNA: TGCAGCGTTGCGCTTAGGGGACGCACATACAATGAGCAGTTCTTC. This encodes CSVALRGRTYNEQFF.

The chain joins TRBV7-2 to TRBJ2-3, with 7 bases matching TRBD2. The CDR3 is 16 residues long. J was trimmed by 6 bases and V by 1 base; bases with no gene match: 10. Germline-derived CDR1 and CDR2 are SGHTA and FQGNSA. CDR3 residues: CASSLVAQRGRDTQYF. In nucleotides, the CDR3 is TGTGCCAGCAGCTTAGTGGCCCAGCGGGGCAGGGATACGCAGTATTTT.

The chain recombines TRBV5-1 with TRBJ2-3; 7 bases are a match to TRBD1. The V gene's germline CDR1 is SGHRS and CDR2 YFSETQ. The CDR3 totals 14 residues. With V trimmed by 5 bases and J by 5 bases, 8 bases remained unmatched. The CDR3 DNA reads TGCGCCAGCAGTCCGACAGGGCTTGAAGATACGCAGTATTTT. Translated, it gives CASSPTGLEDTQYF.